A single sample is the source of the 19 T cell receptor beta chains below, sequenced in a study of identical twins. MiXCR, applied by TCRdb to the 5' RACE reads, yields one record per CDR3 protein. This sample carries a few hundred thousand distinct CDR3 sequences, around 18% of them seen once, and the ten largest clones take 12%. The sequencing sample was made of naive T cells sorted from blood. Receptors originate from a man aged 50-59 years in good health.

For this clonotype: A much larger clone sits a single nucleotide away, making a read error possible. The V call is TRBV7-8, the J call TRBJ2-2, with a weak D call TRBD1 (6 bases). The CDR3 consists of 14 residues. Trimming cost V 4 bases and J 7 bases, with 13 bases left between them. The germline V gene encodes CDR1 SGHVS and CDR2 FQNEAQ. The CDR3 loop is CASSSSGVSGELFF. In nucleotides, the CDR3 is TGTGCCAGCAGCTCCTCAGGGGTCAGCGGGGAGCTGTTTTTT.

This clonotype was detected only a few times. This sequence joins TRBV11-2 and TRBJ2-1; 7 positions match TRBD2. J gave up 9 bases and V 1 base, and 6 bases lay outside the gene matches. The CDR3 totals 14 residues. Germline V gene lookup returns CDR1 SGHAT and CDR2 FQNNGV. The CDR3 loop is CASSLGAGATEQFF. In DNA form, the CDR3 reads TGTGCCAGCAGCTTAGGCGCGGGAGCAACTGAGCAGTTCTTC.

In this sample, this clonotype turned up a few times. The chain combines TRBV29-1 with TRBJ2-1; 8 bases are shared with TRBD2. CDR3 length: 13 amino acids. The V and J ends lost 1 base and 10 bases, in that order; junction bases with no gene match: 6. Germline V lookup: CDR1 SQVTM, CDR2 ANQGSEA. CDR3 region: CSVEVQRGREQFF. CDR3 coding DNA: TGCAGCGTTGAAGTCCAGCGGGGGCGGGAGCAGTTCTTC.

The chain joins TRBV6-2 or TRBV6-3 to TRBJ2-1, with 8 bases lining up with TRBD2. Germline loops: CDR1 MNHEY, CDR2 SVGEGT. The CDR3 spans 16 residues. The V gene end was trimmed by 6 bases and the J gene end by 4 bases; junction bases not matched to a gene: 11. The DNA of the CDR3 is TGTGCCAGCAGCCTCACGGGAGGGCCTAGATACAATGAGCAGTTCTTC. Translation: CASSLTGGPRYNEQFF.

The chain recombines TRBV12-3 or TRBV12-4 with TRBJ2-1; D is possibly TRBD1 (5 bases). The CDR3 runs to 16 residues. Trimming stripped 2 bases from V and 0 bases from J, with 11 bases between. CDR3 DNA sequence: TGTGCCAGCAGTTTAAAGGGGCTCAGCTCCTACAATGAGCAGTTCTTC. Translating it yields CASSLKGLSSYNEQFF.

At least ten counts were recorded for this clonotype. The chain is built from TRBV19 and TRBJ2-7, with D possibly matching TRBD2 (6 bases). Germline loops: CDR1 LNHDA, CDR2 SQIVND (reference sequence). The CDR3 spans 16 residues. Trimming took off 4 bases at V and 0 bases at J, with 16 bases between the two ends. The DNA for the CDR3 is TGTGCCAGTAGTAATGCGGCGGGGTCCCCCTCCTACGAGCAGTACTTC. Translation: CASSNAAGSPSYEQYF.

The V and J genes are TRBV5-1 and TRBJ2-3; 12 bases line up with TRBD2. Germline loops: CDR1 SGHRS, CDR2 YFSETQ. The CDR3 is 15 amino acids. V was pared by 4 bases and J by 5 bases, with 5 bases of the junction left unmatched. CDR3 residues: CASSTTSGGQDTQYF. In DNA form, the CDR3 reads TGCGCCAGCAGCACAACTAGCGGGGGGCAAGATACGCAGTATTTT.

The genes are TRBV9 and TRBJ2-3; possibly TRBD1 for D (5 bases). The germline V and J ends were trimmed by 0 bases and 4 bases, with 12 bases remaining between them. CDR1 and CDR2 from the germline V gene are SGDLS and YYNGEE. The CDR3 covers 15 residues. DNA of the CDR3: TGTGCCAGCAGCGTAGTCGGACAAGAGGCAGATACGCAGTATTTT. Translated: CASSVVGQEADTQYF.

The V call is TRBV7-7, the J call TRBJ2-5, with 8 bases identical to TRBD1. This CDR3 is built from 14 residues. V lost 5 bases, J lost 5 bases, and 7 bases stayed unmatched. The germline V gene has CDR1 SSHAT and CDR2 FNYEAQ (reference sequence). Here the CDR3 reads CASSRDRGAETQYF. The CDR3 region has the DNA TGTGCCAGCAGCCGTGACAGGGGCGCTGAGACCCAGTACTTC.

This clonotype was recorded only once. This chain connects TRBV20-1 to TRBJ2-6; D ambiguous. The V gene's germline CDR1 is DFQATT and CDR2 SNEGSKA (reference sequence). This CDR3 region has 15 residues. V dropped 0 bases and J dropped 0 bases, with 6 bases sitting between them. CDR3 nucleotide sequence: TGCAGTGCTAGAGATAGGAACTCTGGGGCCAACGTCCTGACTTTC. This codes for CSARDRNSGANVLTF.

This clonotype was counted only a few times. The rearrangement uses TRBV5-1 and TRBJ1-6; perhaps TRBD1 as D (6 bases). CDR1 and CDR2 (germline): SGHRS, YFSETQ. The CDR3 runs 15 residues. With 3 bases removed from V and 6 bases from J, the gap between germline ends came to 13 bases. The CDR3 here is CASSWGGDTNSPLHF. In DNA form, the CDR3 reads TGCGCCAGCAGCTGGGGTGGGGACACTAATTCACCCCTCCACTTT.

Only a few counts were recorded for this clonotype. The J gene is TRBJ2-7, the V gene TRBV12-3 or TRBV12-4; TRBD2 might be the D (6 bases). Trimming took 0 bases from V and 3 from J, leaving 9 bases between them. CDR3 length: 14 residues. CDR3 protein: CASSLAPGDYEQYF. In nucleotides, the CDR3 is TGTGCCAGCAGTTTAGCGCCGGGAGACTACGAGCAGTACTTC.

This clonotype was seen many times. The chain recombines TRBV20-1 with TRBJ2-3; a weak D match, TRBD1 (5 bases). The CDR3 covers 13 residues. CDR1 DFQATT and CDR2 SNEGSKA come from the germline V gene (reference sequence). Between the trimmed V and J ends, which lost 3 bases and 4 bases, there was a span of 11 bases. The CDR3 reads CSASIQGPDTQYF. Here the CDR3 DNA reads TGCAGTGCTAGTATTCAGGGTCCAGATACGCAGTATTTT.

The rearrangement joins TRBV29-1 to TRBJ2-7; D remains ambiguous. Germline V lookup: CDR1 SQVTM, CDR2 ANQGSEA. The V end was cut by 7 bases, the J end by 5 bases, with 21 bases between. This CDR3 has 14 amino acids. CDR3 nucleotides: TGCAGCGCCAACGACCTCGGACCTTTCGACGAGCAGTACTTC. It is translated as CSANDLGPFDEQYF.

The chain is built from TRBV12-3 or TRBV12-4 and TRBJ2-1, with 9 bases that match TRBD2. The CDR3 has 13 amino acids. The V and J ends lost 7 bases and 13 bases, in that order; junction bases with no gene match: 11. For the CDR3, the DNA is TGTGCCAGCATGGCGGGGGGGCCGGTTTCACAGTTCTTC. Translating gives CASMAGGPVSQFF.

The rearrangement joins TRBV6-4 to TRBJ2-1, with 8 bases fitting TRBD1. The V segment lost 4 bases and the J segment 4 bases; nucleotides outside the gene matches: 15. Germline lookup yields CDR1 MRHNA and CDR2 SNTAGT. The CDR3 extends over 18 amino acids. The CDR3 loop is CASSARVDRVRLYNEQFF. DNA for the CDR3: TGTGCCAGCAGTGCACGAGTGGACAGGGTCAGACTTTACAATGAGCAGTTCTTC.

This clonotype was seen at least ten times. The chain combines TRBV28 with TRBJ1-2; 8 positions agree with TRBD1. This CDR3 has 14 residues. V lost 10 bases and J lost 5; bases outside the gene matches: 12. Germline CDR1 MDHEN, CDR2 SYDVKM. The CDR3 DNA reads as TGTGCCATCAAACCCACCGGGACAGGATATGGCTACACCTTC. Protein: CAIKPTGTGYGYTF.

This chain uses TRBV20-1 with TRBJ2-4; D possibly corresponds to TRBD2 (5 bases). This CDR3 comprises 16 residues. Trimming left V 3 bases short and J 0 bases short, with 15 bases between. Germline V gene data show CDR1 as DFQATT and CDR2 as SNEGSKA (reference sequence). The CDR3 DNA sequence: TGCAGTGCTAGTTTTTGGCTGGGAGAAGCCAAAAACATTCAGTACTTC. This codes for CSASFWLGEAKNIQYF.

The sample holds many counts of this clonotype. This chain connects TRBV5-1 to TRBJ2-2, with 7 bases fitting TRBD1. The trim removed 7 bases at V and 5 bases at J, leaving 8 bases unmatched. The CDR3 length is 14 residues. Germline values: CDR1 SGHRS, CDR2 YFSETQ. The CDR3 coding sequence is TGCGCCAGCTCCCTAGGGGGCCCGACCGGGGAGCTGTTTTTT. This encodes CASSLGGPTGELFF.